Below, 28 T cell receptor beta chains from the same sample are listed, as sequenced in a study of cytomegalovirus exposure and HLA in healthy donors. The method was immunoSEQ multiplex PCR; TCRdb's version includes in-frame clones alone and lacks a portion of them. The profile shows tens of thousands of clones, approximately 94% of them singletons. Sequencing was done on a sample of PBMCs. The receptors shown here come from a woman between 18 and 30 years old in good health and CMV-seropositive.

This clone was detected only once. The chain is built from TRBV5-1 and TRBJ2-3; 12 bases fit TRBD2. The CDR3 totals 16 residues. Germline trimming cut 0 bases from V and 5 bases from J; bases unmatched to any gene: 4. Germline CDR1 and CDR2: SGHRS and YFSETQ. The CDR3 region is CASSLELAGGGDTQYF. The CDR3 nucleotides are TGCGCCAGCAGCTTGGAACTAGCGGGAGGCGGAGATACGCAGTATTTT.

This chain connects TRBV4-3 to TRBJ1-2; D perhaps matches TRBD1 (5 bases). Germline CDR1 and CDR2: LGHNA and YSLEER. CDR3 length: 15 amino acids. V was clipped by 0 bases and J by 3 bases, with 11 bases between them. The CDR3, as DNA: TGCGCCAGCAGCCAAGACTGGGCCAGGGACTATGGCTACACCTTC. It translates to CASSQDWARDYGYTF.

V and J are TRBV7-8 and TRBJ1-1, with D maybe TRBD1 (6 bases). The CDR3 totals 16 residues. Trimming cost V 2 bases and J 1 base, with 14 bases left between them. Germline loops: CDR1 SGHVS, CDR2 FQNEAQ. The CDR3 nucleotides read TGTGCCAGCAGCTTATATATCAGGGGCAAGAACACTGAAGCTTTCTTT. Its protein product is CASSLYIRGKNTEAFF. Drawing the rest from reference TRBV7-8 and TRBJ1-1, the complete variable domain is GAGVSQSPRYKVAKRGQDVALRCDPISGHVSLFWYQQALGQGPEFLTYFQNEAQLDKSGLPSDRFFAERPEGSVSTLKIQRTQQEDSAVYLCASSLYIRGKNTEAFFGQGTRLTVV.

V is TRBV2 and J is TRBJ1-1; 9 bases are shared with TRBD1. Per the germline V gene, CDR1 is SNHLY and CDR2 is FYNNEI. The CDR3 runs 14 residues. The V segment lost 4 bases and the J segment 5 bases; nucleotides outside the gene matches: 5. The CDR3 region is CASSGQGVGTEAFF. The CDR3 nucleotides read TGTGCCAGCAGTGGACAGGGGGTAGGGACTGAAGCTTTCTTT.

The rearrangement uses TRBV7-9 and TRBJ2-4; 12 bases map to TRBD2. Germline loops: CDR1 SEHNR, CDR2 FQNEAQ (reference sequence). The CDR3 is made up of 18 amino acids. With 2 bases clipped from V and 0 bases from J, the junction kept 5 bases outside the gene matches. The CDR3 bases are TGTGCCAGCAGCTTAACCCCGGGACTAGCGGGAGCCAAAAACATTCAGTACTTC. Protein sequence: CASSLTPGLAGAKNIQYF.

This chain links TRBV9 with TRBJ1-2, with no clear D. The CDR3 contains 17 residues. V dropped 4 bases and J dropped 4 bases, with 23 bases sitting between them. The V gene's germline CDR1 is SGDLS and CDR2 YYNGEE. The CDR3 reads CASSLTGDPLVPYGYTF. The CDR3 DNA reads as TGTGCCAGCAGCCTAACCGGGGATCCTCTAGTACCCTATGGCTACACCTTC.

The J gene is TRBJ2-3, the V gene TRBV7-2, with 12 bases identical to TRBD2. Germline trimming cut 5 bases from V and 9 bases from J; bases unmatched to any gene: 18. Per germline, CDR1 SGHTA and CDR2 FQGNSA. The CDR3 totals 18 residues. For the CDR3, the DNA is TGTGCCAGCAGCCCCGCCCCTGGACTAGCGGGGCGTCAGGGCACGCAGTATTTT. Protein: CASSPAPGLAGRQGTQYF.

As to this clone: The junction differs from germline at one of its ends, possibly a read error. CDR3 protein: CAISARTGDSRCGF. CDR3 nucleotide sequence: TGTGCCATCAGTGCTAGGACAGGGGACTCCCGGTGCGGCTTT. The chain uses TRBV10-3 and TRBJ1-1, with 9 positions matching TRBD1. The CDR3 has 14 amino acids. The germline CDR1 and CDR2 sequences are ENHRY and SYGVKD.

This chain links TRBV27 with TRBJ2-3, with D uncertain. This CDR3 has 14 amino acids. Germline values: CDR1 MNHEY, CDR2 SMNVEV (reference sequence). V lost 5 bases and J lost 2, with 11 bases in between. CDR3 amino acids: CASSPLDTTDTQYF. CDR3 bases: TGTGCCAGCAGTCCCCTAGATACCACAGATACGCAGTATTTT.

This chain joins TRBV6-1 and TRBJ1-2, with unresolved D. Trimming cost V 11 bases and J 5 bases, with 12 bases left between them. Per germline, CDR1 MNHNS and CDR2 SASEGT. The CDR3 has 11 residues. CDR3 nucleotides: TGTGCCGGAGCCAATAATTATGGCTACACCTTC. Translating it yields CAGANNYGYTF.

V is TRBV7-8 and J is TRBJ1-3; unclear D gene. The germline CDR1 and CDR2 sequences are SGHVS and FQNEAQ. Trimming removed 4 bases from V and 4 bases from J, with 11 bases in between. The CDR3 contains 14 residues. Written as DNA, the CDR3 is TGTGCCAGCAGCTCACGGTATAGCGGAAACACCATATATTTT. The encoded protein is CASSSRYSGNTIYF.

The rearrangement links TRBV2 to TRBJ2-2; TRBD1 aligns across 9 bases. Unmatched junction bases numbered 14, after V lost 6 bases and J lost 6 bases. Germline values: CDR1 SNHLY, CDR2 FYNNEI. The CDR3 spans 17 residues. CDR3 residues: CASRGDREGLIPGELFF. The CDR3 DNA sequence: TGTGCCAGCAGAGGGGACAGGGAAGGATTGATCCCCGGGGAGCTGTTTTTT.

The gene calls are TRBV7-2 and TRBJ2-3, with D tentatively TRBD2 (5 bases). This CDR3 contains 16 residues. Germline V gene sequence: CDR1 SGHTA, CDR2 FQGNSA. V dropped 1 base and J dropped 4 bases, with 15 bases sitting between them. The CDR3 DNA is TGTGCCAGCAGCTTAGGCGGCGGGTCGGGTTCAGATACGCAGTATTTT. Its protein product is CASSLGGGSGSDTQYF.

The chain uses TRBV9 and TRBJ1-4, with D hard to call. Trimming removed 5 bases at V and 7 bases at J, with 15 bases between. Germline V CDR1 and CDR2: SGDLS, YYNGEE. The CDR3 has 14 residues. The DNA of the CDR3 is TGTGCCAGCAGTGAAAGCGGCATCGGTGAAAAACTGTTTTTT. It codes for CASSESGIGEKLFF.

The gene calls are TRBV19 and TRBJ1-1; D gene ambiguous. Germline V gives CDR1 LNHDA, CDR2 SQIVND (reference sequence). The ends were cut back, 3 bases at V and 2 bases at J, with 7 bases in the middle. The CDR3 has 13 amino acids. The CDR3 nucleotides read TGTGCCAGTAGTATTACGGTTAACACTGAAGCTTTCTTT. Protein product: CASSITVNTEAFF.

V and J are TRBV5-1 and TRBJ2-4; D gene ambiguous. Germline lookup yields CDR1 SGHRS and CDR2 YFSETQ. The CDR3 runs 14 residues. Trimming left V 4 bases short and J 8 bases short, with 16 bases between. CDR3 bases: TGCGCCAGCAGCACCGATTCAACCCGGGACATTCAGTACTTC. Translating it yields CASSTDSTRDIQYF.

The chain recombines TRBV7-2 with TRBJ1-6; TRBD1 might be the D (6 bases). The V gene's germline CDR1 is SGHTA and CDR2 FQGNSA. This CDR3 is 16 amino acids long. V lost 10 bases, J lost 5 bases, and 21 bases lay in between. DNA for the CDR3: TGTGCCATCCCAGGGGCCCAACAAAATAATAATTCACCCCTCCACTTT. This sequence encodes CAIPGAQQNNNSPLHF. The full variable domain, its missing parts supplied by reference TRBV7-2 and TRBJ1-6, is GAGVSQSPSNKVTEKGKDVELRCDPISGHTALYWYRQSLGQGLEFLIYFQGNSAPDKSGLPSDRFSAERTGGSVSTLTIQRTQQEDSAVYLCAIPGAQQNNNSPLHFGNGTRLTVT.

The V gene is TRBV7-9, the J gene TRBJ2-3; 9 bases are shared with TRBD2. Germline V gives CDR1 SEHNR, CDR2 FQNEAQ (reference sequence). Losses at the gene ends were 5 bases for V and 6 bases for J; bases not matched to a gene: 12. The CDR3 consists of 16 residues. Here the CDR3 reads CASSLKPLAGEDTQYF. CDR3 sequence (DNA): TGTGCCAGCAGCCTAAAGCCACTAGCGGGTGAGGATACGCAGTATTTT.

A remark on this clone: The same CDR3 is also encoded by other DNA sequences in this sample. This chain links TRBV5-1 with TRBJ1-2; 9 nucleotides line up with TRBD1. The CDR3 sequence is 15 residues long. J was trimmed by 3 bases and V by 4 bases; bases with no gene match: 7. The germline V gene has CDR1 SGHRS and CDR2 YFSETQ. Here the CDR3 reads CASSPGQGRDYGYTF. DNA for the CDR3: TGCGCCAGCAGCCCGGGACAGGGCCGTGACTATGGCTACACCTTC.

V and J are TRBV15 and TRBJ1-1; D possibly corresponds to TRBD1 (5 bases). Trimming took 1 base from V and 0 from J, leaving 18 bases between them. The V gene's germline CDR1 is LNHNV and CDR2 YYDKDF (reference sequence). There are 18 residues in the CDR3. CDR3 coding DNA: TGTGCCACCAGCAGAGCTAAATGGGGCCTGGAATTGAACACTGAAGCTTTCTTT. Protein: CATSRAKWGLELNTEAFF.

Written as DNA, the CDR3 is TGTGCCAGCACCGGTACAGGGATGGGTCAGCCCCAGCATTTT. Translated: CASTGTGMGQPQHF. The chain carries TRBV28 and TRBJ1-5; tentative D call: TRBD1 (6 bases). Germline lookup yields CDR1 MDHEN and CDR2 SYDVKM. This CDR3 spans 14 amino acids. V lost 7 bases and J 6 bases, leaving 16 bases between the germline ends.

This sequence joins TRBV7-2 and TRBJ1-5; D remains unclear. This CDR3 has 12 amino acids. V was clipped by 5 bases and J by 9 bases, with 11 bases between them. Germline-derived CDR1 and CDR2 are SGHTA and FQGNSA. The DNA of the CDR3 is TGTGCCAGCAGCCTTCCAGGTGGGCCCCAGCATTTT. It yields the protein CASSLPGGPQHF.

The genes are TRBV6-4 and TRBJ2-2; 10 bases agree with TRBD1. The CDR3 runs 16 residues. V dropped 4 bases and J dropped 7; count of bases not matched to a gene: 9. Germline V gives CDR1 MRHNA, CDR2 SNTAGT. CDR3 protein: CASSAGQGVGSGELFF. For the CDR3, the DNA is TGTGCCAGCAGTGCCGGACAGGGGGTAGGCAGCGGGGAGCTGTTTTTT.

This chain connects TRBV9 to TRBJ2-3; possible D gene TRBD2, 7 bases. The CDR3 loop spans 16 amino acids. Looked up from germline, CDR1 is SGDLS and CDR2 is YYNGEE. Trimming removed 0 bases from V and 5 bases from J, with 16 bases in between. In DNA, the CDR3 is TGTGCCAGCAGCGTAGATGGGAGGGGGGCGGTAGATACGCAGTATTTT. Residues: CASSVDGRGAVDTQYF.

The genes are TRBV14 and TRBJ2-2; possibly TRBD2 for D (5 bases). Germline CDR1 and CDR2: SGHDN and FVKESK. The CDR3 consists of 16 residues. V was shortened by 1 base and J by 2 bases, with 11 bases between the two germline ends. CDR3 residues: CASSQVGVLNTGELFF. CDR3 sequence (DNA): TGTGCCAGCAGCCAAGTCGGGGTCCTCAACACCGGGGAGCTGTTTTTT.

This clone appeared a single time. The chain is built from TRBV28 and TRBJ2-7, with TRBD2 matching 8 bases. Germline V lookup: CDR1 MDHEN, CDR2 SYDVKM. The V and J ends lost 5 bases and 4 bases, in that order; junction bases with no gene match: 13. The CDR3 contains 16 residues. The CDR3 sequence is CASSPTPGSGIYEQYF. CDR3 in DNA: TGTGCCAGCAGTCCCACCCCGGGTAGCGGGATATACGAGCAGTACTTC. The complete variable domain, with remaining parts taken from reference TRBV28 and TRBJ2-7, reads DVKVTQSSRYLVKRTGEKVFLECVQDMDHENMFWYRQDPGLGLRLIYFSYDVKMKEKGDIPEGYSVSREKKERFSLILESASTNQTSMYLCASSPTPGSGIYEQYFGPGTRLTVT.

V and J are TRBV18 and TRBJ1-1; the D gene is possibly TRBD1 (6 bases). V shed 2 bases and J shed 2 bases, with 9 bases lying between them. Germline V gene sequence: CDR1 KGHSH, CDR2 LQKENI. This CDR3 contains 14 residues. CDR3 sequence reads: CASSPRQDNTEAFF. The CDR3 DNA reads as TGTGCCAGCTCACCAAGACAGGATAACACTGAAGCTTTCTTT.

The chain has TRBV19 and TRBJ2-1; 7 nucleotides match TRBD2. Germline CDR1 and CDR2: LNHDA and SQIVND (reference sequence). This CDR3 has 15 amino acids. J was trimmed by 6 bases and V by 0 bases; bases with no gene match: 5. The CDR3 reads CASSIDLGGGNEQFF. In DNA, the CDR3 is TGTGCCAGTAGTATAGATCTCGGCGGGGGCAATGAGCAGTTCTTC.